Sequencing of this T cell receptor beta chain was carried out in a study of T cell repertoires and HLA-DP antigens. About the research overall: In vitro CD4+ alloreactivity was against HeLa-presented HLA-DP.

To note about this clone: The antigen remains unidentified.

Assay used: immunoSEQ multiplex PCR; TCRdb lists only in-frame clones, some missing. The table records 90,000 to 130,000 clones, almost 95% of them present only once. The germline V gene has CDR1 MDHEN and CDR2 SYDVKM. V lost 4 bases, J lost 7 bases, and 14 bases lay in between. The CDR3 contains 14 residues. The chain carries TRBV28 and TRBJ1-5; D not certain. This TCR was recovered from a woman under 30 in good health and CMV-seronegative. The source material was CD4+ T cells from PBMCs. CDR3 sequence (DNA): TGTGCCAGCAGTTCCCCCTCCCGGCGACAGCCCCAGCATTTT. As protein: CASSSPSRRQPQHF.